This T cell receptor (beta chain) was sequenced in a study of OX40 agonist ivuxolimab in advanced cancers. Trimming cost V 0 bases and J 8 bases, with 18 bases left between them. The CDR3 covers 16 residues. Germline V lookup: CDR1 SGHAT, CDR2 FQNNGV. Overall study findings and caveats: The CD4+ and CD8+ T cells in the blood had expanded clonally by week 6 at 0.1 to 3.0 mg/kg.

Samples were taken at baseline and on day 1 of cycles 4 and 7. Note on this clone: Its matching antigen is unknown.

Profiling relied on immunoSEQ multiplex PCR, and the TCRdb table lists in-frame clones only, not all of them. The sample includes under 150,000 clones, about 93% of them seen just once. The chain employs TRBV11-2 and TRBJ2-3, with D tentatively TRBD1 or TRBD2 (7 bases each). The sequencing used CD4+ or CD8+ T cells sorted from blood, collected in a trial of the OX40 agonist ivuxolimab. The sequence was collected from an adult with an advanced solid tumor such as melanoma, head and neck, liver or kidney cancer. The CDR3 is CASSLEGRGGFTTQYF. The CDR3 DNA reads as TGTGCCAGCAGCTTAGAGGGCAGGGGGGGTTTCACTACGCAGTATTTT.